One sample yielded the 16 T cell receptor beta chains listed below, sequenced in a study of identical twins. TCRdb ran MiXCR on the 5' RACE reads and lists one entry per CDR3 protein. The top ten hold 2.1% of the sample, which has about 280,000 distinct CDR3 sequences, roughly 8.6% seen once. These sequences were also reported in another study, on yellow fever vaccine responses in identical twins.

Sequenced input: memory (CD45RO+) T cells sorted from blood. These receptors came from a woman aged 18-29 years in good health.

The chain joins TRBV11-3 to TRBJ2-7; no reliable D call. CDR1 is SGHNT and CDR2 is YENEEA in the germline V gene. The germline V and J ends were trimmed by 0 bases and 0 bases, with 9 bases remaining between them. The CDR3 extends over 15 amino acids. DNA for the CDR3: TGTGCCAGCAGCTTAGACAGTGCGAGCTCCTACGAGCAGTACTTC. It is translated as CASSLDSASSYEQYF.

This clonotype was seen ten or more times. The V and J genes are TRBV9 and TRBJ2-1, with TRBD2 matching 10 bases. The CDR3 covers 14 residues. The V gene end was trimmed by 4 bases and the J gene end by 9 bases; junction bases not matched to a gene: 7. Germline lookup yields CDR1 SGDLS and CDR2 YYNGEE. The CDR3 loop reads CASSPTGTSVEQFF. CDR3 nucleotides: TGTGCCAGCAGCCCTACCGGGACTAGCGTTGAGCAGTTCTTC.

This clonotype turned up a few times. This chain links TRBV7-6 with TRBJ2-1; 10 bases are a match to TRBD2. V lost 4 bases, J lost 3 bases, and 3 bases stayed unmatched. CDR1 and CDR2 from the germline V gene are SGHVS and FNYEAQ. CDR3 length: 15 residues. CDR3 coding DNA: TGTGCCAGCAGCTCCAGCGGGAGGGTCTACAATGAGCAGTTCTTC. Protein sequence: CASSSSGRVYNEQFF.

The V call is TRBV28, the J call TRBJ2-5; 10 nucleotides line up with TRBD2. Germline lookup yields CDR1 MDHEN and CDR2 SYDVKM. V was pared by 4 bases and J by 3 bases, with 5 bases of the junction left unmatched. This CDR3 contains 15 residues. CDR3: CASSSISGRKETQYF. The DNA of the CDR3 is TGTGCCAGCAGTTCGATTAGCGGGAGGAAAGAGACCCAGTACTTC.

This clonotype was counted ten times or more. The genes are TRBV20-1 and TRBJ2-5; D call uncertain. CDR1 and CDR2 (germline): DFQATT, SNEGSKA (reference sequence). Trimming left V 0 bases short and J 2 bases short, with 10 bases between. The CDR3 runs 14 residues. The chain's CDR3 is CSARDSAPQETQYF. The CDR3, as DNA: TGCAGTGCTAGAGATTCAGCGCCGCAAGAGACCCAGTACTTC.

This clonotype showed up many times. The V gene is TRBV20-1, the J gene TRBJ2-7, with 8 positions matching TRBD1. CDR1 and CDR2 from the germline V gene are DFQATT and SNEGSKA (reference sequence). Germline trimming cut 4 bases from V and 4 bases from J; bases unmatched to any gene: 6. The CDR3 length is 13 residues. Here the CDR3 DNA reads TGCAGTGCTAAGCAGGGGGCAGGGTACGAGCAGTACGTC. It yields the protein CSAKQGAGYEQYV.

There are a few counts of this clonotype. The CDR3 is CASSKEGHLGGSPLHF. The CDR3 nucleotides are TGTGCCAGCAGCAAGGAGGGACACCTAGGGGGTTCACCCCTCCACTTT. The genes are TRBV21-1 and TRBJ1-6; whether TRBD1, the table's D call, matches the DNA was not checked. TRBV21-1 is described as a pseudogene. The CDR3 is made up of 16 amino acids.

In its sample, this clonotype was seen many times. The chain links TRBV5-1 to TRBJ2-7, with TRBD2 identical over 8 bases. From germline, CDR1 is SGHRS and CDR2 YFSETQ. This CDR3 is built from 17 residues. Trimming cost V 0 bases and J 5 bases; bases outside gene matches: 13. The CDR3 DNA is TGCGCCAGCAGCTTGGGCTCGGGAGGGCCTCTGGTGGACGAGCAGTACTTC. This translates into CASSLGSGGPLVDEQYF.

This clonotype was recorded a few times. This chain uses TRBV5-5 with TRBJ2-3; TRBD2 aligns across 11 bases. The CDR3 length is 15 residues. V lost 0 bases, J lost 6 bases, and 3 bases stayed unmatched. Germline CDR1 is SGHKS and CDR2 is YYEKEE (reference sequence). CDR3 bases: TGTGCCAGCAGCTTGGTTCCTAGCGGGAGGGATACGCAGTATTTT. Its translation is CASSLVPSGRDTQYF. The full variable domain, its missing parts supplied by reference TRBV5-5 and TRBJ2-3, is DAGVTQSPTHLIKTRGQQVTLRCSPISGHKSVSWYQQVLGQGPQFIFQYYEKEERGRGNFPDRFSARQFPNYSSELNVNALLLGDSALYLCASSLVPSGRDTQYFGPGTRLTVL.

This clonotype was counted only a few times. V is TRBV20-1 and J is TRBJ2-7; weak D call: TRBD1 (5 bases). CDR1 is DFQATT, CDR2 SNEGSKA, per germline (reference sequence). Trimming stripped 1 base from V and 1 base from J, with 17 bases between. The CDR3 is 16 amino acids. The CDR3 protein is CSARVRNSGASYEQYF. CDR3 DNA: TGCAGTGCTAGAGTCCGCAACTCTGGGGCATCCTACGAGCAGTACTTC.

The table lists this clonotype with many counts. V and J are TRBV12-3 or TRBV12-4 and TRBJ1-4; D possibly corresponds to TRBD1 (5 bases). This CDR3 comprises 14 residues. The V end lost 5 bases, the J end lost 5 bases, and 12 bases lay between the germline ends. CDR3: CASSPGTLNEKLFF. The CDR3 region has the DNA TGTGCCAGCAGTCCCGGGACTTTAAATGAAAAACTGTTTTTT.

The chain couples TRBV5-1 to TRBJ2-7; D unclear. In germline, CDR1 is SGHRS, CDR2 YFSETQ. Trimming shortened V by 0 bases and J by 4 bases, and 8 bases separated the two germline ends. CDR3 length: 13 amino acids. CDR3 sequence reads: CASSLGAGYEQYV. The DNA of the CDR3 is TGCGCCAGCAGCTTGGGGGCAGGTTACGAGCAGTACGTC.

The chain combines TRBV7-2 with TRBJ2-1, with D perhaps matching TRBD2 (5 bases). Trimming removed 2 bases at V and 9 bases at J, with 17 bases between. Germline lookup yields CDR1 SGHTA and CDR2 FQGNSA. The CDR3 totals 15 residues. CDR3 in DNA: TGTGCCAGCAGCTTATCTCTCCAACTAGTCCCTGAGCAGTTCTTC. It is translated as CASSLSLQLVPEQFF.

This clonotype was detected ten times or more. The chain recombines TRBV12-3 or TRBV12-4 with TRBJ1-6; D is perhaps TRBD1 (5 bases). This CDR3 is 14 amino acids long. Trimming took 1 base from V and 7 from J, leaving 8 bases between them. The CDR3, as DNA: TGTGCCAGCAGTTTAGGGGACCAAAATTCACCCCTCCACTTT. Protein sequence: CASSLGDQNSPLHF.

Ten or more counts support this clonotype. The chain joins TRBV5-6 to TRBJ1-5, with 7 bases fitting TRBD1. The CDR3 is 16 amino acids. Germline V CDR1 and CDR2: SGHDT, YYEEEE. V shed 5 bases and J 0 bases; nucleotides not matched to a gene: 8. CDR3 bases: TGTGCCAGCAGTCAATACAGGGGTTATAGCAATCAGCCCCAGCATTTT. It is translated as CASSQYRGYSNQPQHF.

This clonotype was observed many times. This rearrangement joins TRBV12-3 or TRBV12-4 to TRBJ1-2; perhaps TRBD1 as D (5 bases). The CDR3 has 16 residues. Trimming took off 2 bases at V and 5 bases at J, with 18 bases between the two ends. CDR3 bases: TGTGCCAGCAGTTTATCCCTTAGGGCAGGGTCTTATGGCTACACCTTC. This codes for CASSLSLRAGSYGYTF.